These T cell receptor beta chains were read from a single sample in a study of CD8+ T cells in alopecia areata. Data came from immunoSEQ multiplex PCR; TCRdb stores just in-frame clones and leaves some out. Found here are 130,000 or so clones, approximately 60% of them singletons; the top ten hold 4.5% to 6%. Sequencing used CD4+ T cells sorted from blood, obtained at week 4, from a patient treated with tofacitinib. These receptors were taken from a human donor with alopecia areata. The CDR3 runs from the conserved cysteine through the conserved F or W. A D gene is named only where the DNA matches it firmly. Size values are once, few and many counts, or a class for expanded clones, and some rows have none.

j_call clone_size d_call v_call cdr3_nt cdr3_aa
TRBJ2-4 - - TRBV30 TGTGCCTGGAGTGTACTAATCAACATTCAGTACTTC CAWSVLINIQYF
TRBJ2-3 - - TRBV7-9 TGTGCCAGCAGCATCGGGGAGGGCACAGATACGCAGTATTTT CASSIGEGTDTQYF
TRBJ1-5 - TRBD1 TRBV9 TGTGCCAGCAGTCCCCAGGGGGCCCAGCCCCAGCATTTT CASSPQGAQPQHF
TRBJ2-7 - - TRBV5-6 TGTGCCAGCAGCTTTTGGGCAATTCCCTACGAGCAGTACTTC CASSFWAIPYEQYF
TRBJ1-1 - TRBD1 TRBV18 TGTGCCAGCTATTGGGACAGGGAAGGCACTGAAGCTTTCTTT CASYWDREGTEAFF
TRBJ1-6 - - TRBV29-1 TGCAGCGTTGGAGGAAGCGGTTCACCCCTCCACTTT CSVGGSGSPLHF
TRBJ2-7 - - TRBV30 TGTGCCTGGAGTGTATCGTCAGGATGGGGCGAGCAGTACTTC CAWSVSSGWGEQYF
TRBJ2-6 - - TRBV4-1 TGCGCCAGCAGCCAAGTCCACCTACAGGGCTCTGGGGCCAACGTCCTGACTTTC CASSQVHLQGSGANVLTF
TRBJ1-2 - - TRBV30 TGTGCCTGGAGTAAGGGCAGGTTCGATGGCTACACCTTC CAWSKGRFDGYTF
TRBJ2-7 - - TRBV5-1 TGCGCTGCGGGACTCTGGACCCGGGGCTACGAGCAGTACTTC CAAGLWTRGYEQYF
TRBJ2-2 - - TRBV29-1 TGCAGCGTTGGACGGACAGCTTGGGGCACCGGGGAGCTGTTTTTT CSVGRTAWGTGELFF
TRBJ2-5 - - TRBV30 TGTGCATGCGGCGGTAAAGAGACCCAGTACTTC CACGGKETQYF
TRBJ2-7 few - TRBV29-1 TGCAGCGTGGGACCGGTAAACGAGCAGTACTTC CSVGPVNEQYF
TRBJ2-5 - TRBD1 TRBV6-6 TGTGCCAGCAGTCGGGACAGAAGGGGAGAGACCCAGTACTTC CASSRDRRGETQYF
TRBJ1-1 - - TRBV25-1 TGTGCCAGCAGTGAATCGGCACGTTGGACTGAAGCTTTCTTT CASSESARWTEAFF